These 8 T cell receptor beta chains were all obtained from the same sample, sequenced in a study of blood T cell repertoires in COVID-19. Produced via immunoSEQ multiplex PCR; TCRdb's table is partial and in-frame only. The table records about 140,000 clones, about 88% of them present only once. Input material: peripheral blood. The receptor source for this set is a human donor with COVID-19, enrolled during active disease. The donor label of this sample is uncertain.

This chain connects TRBV5-1 to TRBJ2-1, with TRBD2 identical over 7 bases. V was clipped by 4 bases and J by 1 base; unmatched bases: 5. Germline CDR1 is SGHRS and CDR2 is YFSETQ. The CDR3 totals 15 residues. CDR3 in DNA: TGCGCCAGCAGCGTACTAGCGACTTCCTACAATGAGCAGTTCTTC. As protein: CASSVLATSYNEQFF.

V is TRBV19 and J is TRBJ2-7; 15 positions agree with TRBD2. Unmatched junction bases numbered 5, after V lost 3 bases and J lost 2 bases. This CDR3 contains 17 residues. Per germline, CDR1 LNHDA and CDR2 SQIVND (reference sequence). CDR3 bases: TGTGCCAGTAGTATTCCCCGGACTAGCGGGGGGGCCTACGAGCAGTACTTC. This translates into CASSIPRTSGGAYEQYF.

This rearrangement joins TRBV6-5 to TRBJ1-2; 7 positions match TRBD1. J gave up 5 bases and V 2 bases, and 8 bases lay outside the gene matches. The CDR3 loop spans 15 amino acids. Germline-derived CDR1 and CDR2 are MNHEY and SVGAGI. CDR3 nucleotides: TGTGCCAGCAGTTACAAGAACAGGGGTGGTTATGGCTACACCTTC. As protein: CASSYKNRGGYGYTF.

CDR3 protein: CASSGGQGQTQYF. CDR3 DNA: TGTGCCAGCAGCGGTGGACAGGGCCAGACCCAGTACTTC. This rearrangement joins TRBV7-3 to TRBJ2-5; 8 nucleotides align to TRBD1. V dropped 5 bases and J dropped 6; count of bases not matched to a gene: 5. CDR1 SGHTA and CDR2 FQGTGA come from the germline V gene. The length of the CDR3 is 13 residues.

This chain's CDR3 is CASSLGQSEQYF. The CDR3 region has the DNA TGTGCCAGCAGCCTAGGACAGTCGGAGCAGTACTTC. The chain joins TRBV5-6 to TRBJ2-7; maybe TRBD1 (6 bases). The CDR3 contains 12 residues. Germline CDR1 SGHDT, CDR2 YYEEEE. V was clipped by 4 bases and J by 7 bases, with 12 bases between them.

The gene calls are TRBV5-1 and TRBJ1-1; the D is unclear. The CDR3 loop spans 13 amino acids. Germline-derived CDR1 and CDR2 are SGHRS and YFSETQ. Trimming shortened V by 5 bases and J by 0 bases, and 8 bases separated the two germline ends. CDR3 loop: CASRAEMNTEAFF. CDR3 nucleotides: TGCGCCAGCAGAGCGGAAATGAACACTGAAGCTTTCTTT.

This clone was seen a single time. The sample carries other DNA sequences with the same CDR3. The gene calls are TRBV5-1 and TRBJ1-1, with D hard to call. V gave up 2 bases and J gave up 2 bases, with 7 bases separating them. CDR1 and CDR2 from the germline V gene are SGHRS and YFSETQ. The CDR3 is 13 residues long. The CDR3 bases are TGCGCCAGCAGCTTCACAGCCAACACTGAAGCTTTCTTT. Encoded protein: CASSFTANTEAFF.

The chain uses TRBV4-1 and TRBJ1-1; no firm D call. Trimming pared 3 bases from V and 2 bases from J, leaving 13 bases between. Per the germline V gene, CDR1 is MGHRA and CDR2 is YSYEKL. The CDR3 is 15 residues long. Here the CDR3 reads CASSQAFGSNTEAFF. The CDR3, as DNA: TGCGCCAGCAGCCAGGCTTTTGGCAGTAACACTGAAGCTTTCTTT.